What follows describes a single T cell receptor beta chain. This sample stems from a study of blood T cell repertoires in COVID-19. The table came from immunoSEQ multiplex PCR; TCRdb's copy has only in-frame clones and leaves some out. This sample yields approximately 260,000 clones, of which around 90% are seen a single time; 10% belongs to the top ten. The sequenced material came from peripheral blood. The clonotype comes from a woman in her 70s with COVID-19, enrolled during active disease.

The CDR3 reads CASSPLPLPTDTQYF. The CDR3 coding sequence is TGTGCCAGCAGCCCATTACCTCTACCCACAGATACGCAGTATTTT. The V gene is TRBV6-5, the J gene TRBJ2-3; D ambiguous. Trimming stripped 6 bases from V and 2 bases from J, with 15 bases between. Germline V gives CDR1 MNHEY, CDR2 SVGAGI. This CDR3 is built from 15 residues.